What follows describes a single T cell receptor (beta chain). What it binds is not known. At one of its ends the junction is not consistent with the germline gene, which may arise from a read error. The data stem from a study of cytomegalovirus exposure and HLA in healthy donors. Whole-study context: Unique TCRs numbering around 80 million, obtained from HLA-typed donors, made up an early data release.

Study outcomes and limitations: For presence/absence analyses, sequencing depth was assumed to be roughly uniform across donors. In a later analysis, V- and J-gene trimming of beta chains associated with a DCLRE1C missense variant, replicated independently.

This CDR3 is 14 amino acids long. Germline V gene data show CDR1 as LNHDA and CDR2 as SQIVND (reference sequence). PCR used 60 Vbeta primers and 13 Jbeta primers. The protocol was immunoSEQ multiplex PCR, while the TCRdb copy is restricted to in-frame clones and leaves out a portion. The sample shows some 170,000 clones, 83% of them seen only once. The chain employs TRBV19 and TRBJ1-5; D might be TRBD1 (6 bases). The sample comprised PBMCs. The TCR originated in a middle-aged man in good health and CMV-seropositive. CDR3 sequence (DNA): TGTGCCAATAGTGTAAGGGACATCTTTCAGCCCCAGCATTTT. It translates to CANSVRDIFQPQHF.